The 22 T cell receptor beta chains below were found in one sample sequenced in a study of regulatory T cells in long-lasting Graves disease. Investigators prepared the TCR beta libraries by applying iRepertoire HTBI primers and Arm-PCR of CDR3 regions. TCRdb fed the multiplex PCR reads into MiXCR, producing one record per CDR3 protein. The table has roughly 420,000 distinct CDR3 sequences, approximately 16% seen once. The sample's time point: newly diagnosed GD, antithyroid drugs for less than 3 months. PBMC RNA served as the TCR library source. The same sample was also used in a study of T cells in Graves' hyperthyroidism and ophthalmopathy.

This specimen was peripheral blood mononuclear cells (PBMCs), taken at new diagnosis, from a patient treated with antithyroid drugs. The receptors originated from a woman between 18 and 29 years old with Graves disease.

In its sample, this clonotype was seen once. This chain uses TRBV12-5 with TRBJ2-1; 14 bases fit TRBD2. With V trimmed by 1 base and J by 6 bases, 17 bases remained unmatched. CDR3 size: 21 residues. Per germline, CDR1 LGHNT and CDR2 FRNRAP. In DNA, the CDR3 is TGTGCTAGTGGTTTGGCACCACTCGGGACTAGCGGGAGTTTTTTGGGCAATGAGCAGTTCTTC. This translates into CASGLAPLGTSGSFLGNEQFF.

This clonotype occurred many times. V and J are TRBV20-1 and TRBJ2-1, with 10 bases fitting TRBD2. There are 13 residues in the CDR3. V lost 6 bases and J lost 15; bases outside the gene matches: 14. Germline CDR1 reads DFQATT; CDR2 reads SNEGSKA (reference sequence). The CDR3 DNA follows: TGCAGTGCCTTTAGGCCGGGACTAGCGAGAAGGTTCTTC. This translates into CSAFRPGLARRFF.

The chain carries TRBV2 and TRBJ2-1; TRBD2 is a possible D gene (6 bases). The CDR3 loop spans 10 amino acids. V was shortened by 9 bases and J by 8 bases, with 8 bases between the two germline ends. Germline V gives CDR1 SNHLY, CDR2 FYNNEI. Written as DNA, the CDR3 is TGTGCCAGTGGGGAGGATGAGCAGTTCTTC. Protein sequence: CASGEDEQFF.

This clonotype was picked up a small number of times. This may be a read error, as it is one base from a much larger clone. The chain couples TRBV7-8 to TRBJ2-3; either TRBD1 or TRBD2 may fit D (6 bases each). Trimming left V 7 bases short and J 1 base short, with 9 bases between. The CDR3 runs 13 residues. Looked up from germline, CDR1 is SGHVS and CDR2 is FQNEAQ. The CDR3 loop reads CASNRGGTDTQYF. The CDR3 DNA reads TGTGCCAGCAATAGGGGGGGCACAGATACGCAGTATTTT.

The chain is built from TRBV5-1 and TRBJ1-2; D remains ambiguous. CDR1 and CDR2 (germline): SGHRS, YFSETQ. V was cut by 0 bases and J by 0 bases, with 15 bases left in between. CDR3 length: 17 amino acids. The CDR3 is CASSLGPTEGANYGYTF. DNA for the CDR3: TGCGCCAGCAGCTTGGGGCCGACGGAAGGAGCTAACTATGGCTACACCTTC.

Note on this clonotype: A far bigger clonotype differs at one base, so this is likely a read error. The rearrangement uses TRBV12-3 or TRBV12-4 and TRBJ2-7; TRBD2 might be the D (5 bases). This CDR3 has 15 amino acids. CDR3 protein: CASYPTGSVPYEQHF. Here the CDR3 DNA reads TGTGCCAGCTACCCTACGGGGTCAGTACCGTACGAGCAGCACTTC.

This clonotype was counted ten times or more. The J gene is TRBJ2-7, the V gene TRBV20-1; 9 nucleotides line up with TRBD2. The CDR3 totals 12 residues. Germline V gene lookup returns CDR1 DFQATT and CDR2 SNEGSKA (reference sequence). J gave up 4 bases and V 5 bases, and 3 bases lay outside the gene matches. CDR3 residues: CSARSGSYEQYF. CDR3 DNA: TGCAGTGCTCGTAGCGGGAGTTACGAGCAGTACTTC.

This clonotype was observed a few times. The rearrangement joins TRBV6-1 to TRBJ2-1; TRBD2 matches at 12 bases. Germline lookup yields CDR1 MNHNS and CDR2 SASEGT. The V segment lost 6 bases and the J segment 5 bases; nucleotides outside the gene matches: 8. The CDR3 sequence is 16 residues long. The DNA of the CDR3 is TGTGCCAGCAGATCCCCTAGCGGGAGGGCCGACAATGAGCAGTTCTTC. Its translation: CASRSPSGRADNEQFF.

Notes on this clonotype: One base away lies a much larger clone, so this may be a sequencing read error. The gene calls are TRBV7-3 and TRBJ2-2; no firm D call. Germline CDR1 SGHTA, CDR2 FQGTGA. Trimming shortened V by 2 bases and J by 4 bases, and 8 bases separated the two germline ends. CDR3 length equals 14 residues. CDR3 sequence: CASSLVLGTGELFF. DNA of the CDR3: TGTGCCAGCAGCTTAGTTCTCGGCACCGGGGAGCTGTTTTTT.

This chain links TRBV12-3 or TRBV12-4 with TRBJ1-4; 7 bases are a match to TRBD1. The length of the CDR3 is 17 residues. The J segment lost 4 bases and the V segment lost 4 bases, leaving 12 bases of the junction unmatched. The CDR3 DNA reads TGTGCCAGCAGTTACCTACTCGGGGGACAGCGTAATGAAAAACTGTTTTTT. This translates into CASSYLLGGQRNEKLFF.

This clonotype has more than one count but fewer than ten. This sequence joins TRBV20-1 and TRBJ2-1; D possibly corresponds to TRBD2 (5 bases). The length of the CDR3 is 14 residues. V lost 6 bases, J lost 2 bases, and 14 bases lay in between. Germline assignment: CDR1 DFQATT and CDR2 SNEGSKA (reference sequence). The CDR3 DNA follows: TGCAGTGCGGAACTAGACGGAGCCTACAATGAGCAGTTCTTC. Its translation: CSAELDGAYNEQFF.

In this sample, this clonotype turned up many times. The chain uses TRBV7-9 and TRBJ2-7; maybe TRBD1 (6 bases). Germline loops: CDR1 SEHNR, CDR2 FQNEAQ (reference sequence). There are 14 residues in the CDR3. Trimming shortened V by 5 bases and J by 2 bases, and 13 bases separated the two germline ends. The CDR3 DNA sequence: TGTGCCAGCAGCCCCCGGGACAAGCCCTACGAGCAGTACTTC. It encodes CASSPRDKPYEQYF.

This clonotype was detected only a few times. The rearrangement uses TRBV19 and TRBJ1-4; a possible D gene is TRBD1 (5 bases). Germline V gene lookup returns CDR1 LNHDA and CDR2 SQIVND (reference sequence). The CDR3 contains 17 residues. V lost 3 bases and J 0 bases, leaving 14 bases between the germline ends. The CDR3 protein is CASSIWQGLATNEKLFF. CDR3 nucleotide sequence: TGTGCCAGTAGTATTTGGCAGGGACTTGCAACTAATGAAAAACTGTTTTTT.

In its sample, this clonotype was seen many times. The chain uses TRBV3-1 and TRBJ2-7; D unclear. The V and J ends lost 0 bases and 0 bases respectively, with 9 bases between them. Germline lookup yields CDR1 LGHDT and CDR2 YNNKEL (reference sequence). The CDR3 is made up of 15 amino acids. CDR3 coding DNA: TGTGCCAGCAGCCAAGATGCCAGCAACTCCTACGAGCAGTACTTC. Translated, it gives CASSQDASNSYEQYF.

This clonotype was seen a few times. The gene calls are TRBV28 and TRBJ1-6; D not certain. CDR3 size: 13 residues. Germline V gene data show CDR1 as MDHEN and CDR2 as SYDVKM. V gave up 5 bases and J gave up 8 bases, with 10 bases separating them. CDR3 sequence reads: CASSQRPDSPLHF. CDR3 coding DNA: TGTGCCAGCAGTCAAAGACCCGATTCACCCCTCCACTTT.

The chain joins TRBV28 to TRBJ2-1; 10 bases are a match to TRBD1. CDR3 length equals 17 residues. Germline CDR1 reads MDHEN; CDR2 reads SYDVKM. The V segment lost 1 base and the J segment 8 bases; nucleotides outside the gene matches: 11. In nucleotides, the CDR3 is TGTGCCAGCAGTTTATCCCCCGGACAGGGGGGAGAGGATGAGCAGTTCTTC. This encodes CASSLSPGQGGEDEQFF.

This chain connects TRBV28 to TRBJ1-2; 9 bases are a match to TRBD1. Germline V gene lookup returns CDR1 MDHEN and CDR2 SYDVKM. The CDR3 has 21 residues. With V trimmed by 3 bases and J by 0 bases, 20 bases remained unmatched. CDR3 nucleotide sequence: TGTGCCAGCAGTTTTAATGAGGATCCGGGGACAGGGCGACCTACTAACTATGGCTACACCTTC. It is translated as CASSFNEDPGTGRPTNYGYTF.

This chain joins TRBV4-1 and TRBJ2-5, with 9 positions matching TRBD2. Germline V lookup: CDR1 MGHRA, CDR2 YSYEKL. The CDR3 consists of 18 residues. The V and J ends lost 0 bases and 3 bases, in that order; junction bases with no gene match: 11. The CDR3 nucleotides read TGCGCCAGCAGCCAAGATCAGTGGAGTTCTAGCGGGGAAGAGACCCAGTACTTC. Translation: CASSQDQWSSSGEETQYF.

V and J are TRBV14 and TRBJ2-1; D not certain. Germline V gives CDR1 SGHDN, CDR2 FVKESK. V lost 7 bases to trimming and J lost 8 bases, with 15 bases between them. This CDR3 is 13 amino acids long. The CDR3: CASTSESWDEQFF. The CDR3 nucleotides are TGTGCCAGCACATCGGAGTCCTGGGATGAGCAGTTCTTC.

This clonotype was counted only a few times. The V gene is TRBV6-1, the J gene TRBJ2-7; TRBD1 agrees at 8 bases. The CDR3 covers 14 residues. CDR1 is MNHNS and CDR2 is SASEGT in the germline V gene. V was pared by 6 bases and J by 4 bases, with 8 bases of the junction left unmatched. The DNA for the CDR3 is TGTGCCAGCAGGCCTCCGGGACAGGCATACGAGCAGTACTTC. Translating gives CASRPPGQAYEQYF.

This clonotype came up many times. The V and J genes are TRBV11-2 and TRBJ2-6; 7 bases map to TRBD1. The V segment lost 1 base and the J segment 10 bases; nucleotides outside the gene matches: 4. The CDR3 sequence is 14 residues long. Germline loops: CDR1 SGHAT, CDR2 FQNNGV. The CDR3 here is CASSLVTGPNVLTF. The CDR3 nucleotides read TGTGCCAGCAGCTTAGTGACAGGGCCAAACGTCCTGACTTTC.

The rearrangement uses TRBV4-1 and TRBJ2-2; D is unclear. The germline V gene encodes CDR1 MGHRA and CDR2 YSYEKL. Between the trimmed V and J ends, which lost 2 bases and 5 bases, there was a span of 3 bases. The CDR3 is made up of 12 amino acids. CDR3 bases: TGCGCCAGCAGCCAATTTACCGGGGAGCTGTTTTTT. As protein: CASSQFTGELFF.